This T cell receptor beta chain came from a study of cytomegalovirus exposure and HLA in healthy donors. Across the whole study: Roughly 89 million unique TCR sequences came from HLA-typed donors in an early release. Most donors, 70% to 85% of a few hundred genotyped, fell in the Caucasian-associated ancestry cluster. Study outcomes and limitations: As a later analysis revealed, the rate of TCR association differed by HLA locus, with DRB1 most and HLA-C fewest. Among TCR beta chains of equal frequency, HLA-associated ones were more clonally expanded in a later analysis.

This clone was detected only a few times. Its matching antigen is unknown. Researchers ran the PCR with 60 Vbeta and 13 Jbeta primers. Generated by immunoSEQ multiplex PCR, the TCRdb table keeps only in-frame clones and is missing some. The repertoire has roughly 140,000 clones, 70% to 80% of them found once; the top ten carry approximately 6%. The CDR3 runs 14 residues. Germline CDR1 is MDHEN and CDR2 is SYDVKM. Trimming took 7 bases from V and 4 from J, leaving 16 bases between them. The sequence came from a man aged 45 to 65 in good health and CMV-seropositive. The material sequenced was PBMCs. The genes are TRBV28 and TRBJ1-2; D might be TRBD1 (6 bases). The CDR3 region has the DNA TGTGCCAGCACCCGGGGCGGGGGCCTCTATGGCTACACCTTC. Protein: CASTRGGGLYGYTF.